The present entry profiles one TCR beta chain with its context. The antigen is undetermined. The record originates from a study of early stage breast cancer tumors. Study findings and constraints: Tumors had approximately 2.5-fold higher T cell density and higher clonality than adjacent normal breast tissue.

Germline lookup yields CDR1 SQVTM and CDR2 ANQGSEA. Trimming removed 3 bases at V and 8 bases at J, with 16 bases between. The CDR3 is 13 amino acids. Profiled with immunoSEQ multiplex PCR; TCRdb holds only in-frame clones, not every one. The table includes approximately 10,000 clones, roughly 69% detected once. This sequence was found in a person aged 40 to 49 with breast cancer. J is TRBJ1-2 and V is TRBV29-1; possibly TRBD1 for D (6 bases). The source material was breast tumor tissue. CDR3 region: CSVDLQGLGGYTF. As DNA, the CDR3 is TGCAGCGTTGACCTACAGGGACTCGGGGGCTACACCTTC.